This T cell receptor beta chain was identified in a study of shared clonotypes between healthy human individuals (dated by TCRdb to about 2020). Describing the broader study: The cohort included a few men and two women between 18 and 49 years of age. To increase sequencing depth and limit assay-specific biases, different laboratories used diverse techniques to prepare libraries and sequence TCR repertoires. Per donor, leukapheresis produced somewhere between about 0.9 and 10 billion PBMCs. For each donor, three plates each were used for CD4 naive and CD4 memory, two plates were used for CD8 naive, and one plate was used for CD8 memory. To estimate repertoire size and how much clonotypes are shared between individuals, the study performed deep sequencing of blood TCR repertoires from 4 to 6 healthy adults.

In regard to this clone: Its specific antigen is unknown. No quality values exist for individual bases; no much larger clone is one base distant.

The research as a whole found: Sampling was limited to blood, and TCR repertoires in tissue likely differ from TCR repertoires in blood. Based on pairwise subsampling, the degree of clonotype sharing among donors was expected to be affected by sequencing depth. Naive subsets generally had larger estimated clonotype richness than memory subsets did. Compared with non-shared clonotypes, clonotypes shared by all four sorted-subset donors had higher generation probabilities. Rarefaction of sorted-subset datasets indicated incomplete sequencing despite the large sequencing depth. Across several donors, roughly 5.4% of naive CD4, 3% to 4% of naive CD8, under 2.5% of memory CD4, and 0.3% to 0.45% of memory CD8 clonotypes were shared. Because the study included a small number of donors, the genetic and exposure-history diversity represented was limited.

Reading from cysteine to phenylalanine, the CDR3 counts 14 amino acids. The only DNA kept is the CDR3, 42 bases in frame from the first base. CDR1 is given as GTSNPN and CDR2 as SVGIG, both from the germline V gene (reference sequence). The trim is 2 bases for V and 1 base for J, with a gap of 11 bases between the germline ends. For the CD8 naive samples, CD45RO-negative cells were positively selected for CCR7, yielding a CD45RA+CCR7+ population from which TemRA cells were excluded. The donors were healthy, HIV-negative adults who had no recently reported acute infections or vaccinations. Every donor was a Caucasian adult living in Nashville, Tennessee, USA. After blood collection by leukapheresis, PBMCs were isolated using Ficoll-Histopaque density gradient centrifugation and then cryopreserved in the vapor phase of liquid nitrogen. Purity and quantity of every magnetically sorted T cell population were checked by analytical flow cytometry. Genomic DNA was isolated from each sorted fraction and quantified by UV absorbance on a Nanodrop 2000c.

TCR CDR3 regions were amplified from genomic DNA by multiplex PCR using the deep immunoSEQ assay. Extracted genomic DNA from each cell subset was distributed evenly across all wells of several immunoSEQ 96-well plates, and each plate was treated as a replicate. For sorted subsets, approximately 190 ng of genomic DNA, equivalent to some 30,000 T cell genomes, went into each replicate PCR. The purified libraries were quantified using a Qubit 3.0 fluorometer, sized with a Bioanalyzer 2100, and then quantified again using the KAPA Library Quantification kit. Each immunoSEQ 96-well plate was sequenced on its own single-read 150-cycle Illumina NextSeq 550 flow cell. In the paper's pipeline: Because the immunoSEQ output included only junctional sequences and no quality scores, the filtering could not be the same as the filtering used for full-length reads. To assign V/J genes and CDR3, sequences were annotated against IMGT germline references using PyIR, a Python wrapper for IgBLAST v1.9. Reads were removed for weak V/J assignments (E-value above 1e-6), missing CDR3, stop codons, out-of-frame junctions, or ambiguous translated residues. V3J clonotypes were defined by identical inferred V gene, J gene, and CDR3 amino acid sequence. The percentage overlap between two repertoires was calculated by dividing the number of shared unique clonotypes by the size of the smaller repertoire. Three approaches were used to assess repertoire richness: RTK rarefaction, the Chao1 estimator, and Recon v2.1 estimates of unobserved clonotypes. Generation probabilities were computed with OLGA for all TCRbeta clonotypes obtained by the gDNA method from four donors. TCRdb mirrors the immuneACCESS table, restricted to in-frame sequences. Some clones are absent from its copies; in checked studies, under half trace to an unresolved V gene, and the reason for the others is unknown. That table gives V, J and clone size, and the DNA gave D and trimming. This sample has nearly 2 million clones in its table, and approximately 95% of those were observed once. The ten most abundant clones make up 0.9% to 1.5% of the sample.

The chain is assembled from TRBV30 and TRBJ1-2; TRBD1 might be the D gene, on 6 matching bases. Sequencing was carried out using naive CD8+ T cells sorted from blood. This sample's cell subset or site label indicates: CD45RA+CCR7+. This TCR derives from a man between 18 and 29 years old in good health. The CDR3 protein: CAWSRTELNYGYTF. Here is the DNA: TGTGCCTGGAGTAGGACAGAACTTAACTATGGCTACACCTTC.